Reported below is one T cell receptor beta chain. Data came from immunoSEQ multiplex PCR; TCRdb stores just in-frame clones and leaves some out. The sample has approximately 200,000 clones, approximately 80% seen once. These data are taken from a study of blood T cell repertoires in COVID-19. The ends were cut back, 7 bases at V and 0 bases at J, with 17 bases in the middle. The CDR3 has 16 residues. CDR1 and CDR2 from the germline V gene are SGHVS and FQNEAQ. Participant age was roughly 18 to 95 years, and participants resided in fewer than 30 US areas. Recovered status applied to Cohort 3 donors who had two consecutive negative PCRs. It also applied to those with clearance or with symptom resolution.

The sequenced sample consisted of PBMCs or T cells enriched from blood (not recorded which). The V and J genes are TRBV7-8 and TRBJ2-3, with a weak D call TRBD2 (6 bases). The receptor's source is a man in his forties who had recovered from COVID-19. In DNA form, the CDR3 reads TGTGCCAGCATACCATCCGGGACTCCTAGCACAGATACGCAGTATTTT. Translation gives CASIPSGTPSTDTQYF.